This T cell receptor beta chain comes out of a study of technical replicates of blood from several donors. Libraries were prepared by immunoSEQ multiplex PCR; TCRdb keeps only in-frame clonotypes and omits some of them. The table lists 65,000 to 95,000 clones, approximately 96% of them singletons. This CDR3 has 18 amino acids. Germline loops: CDR1 SGDLS, CDR2 YYNGEE. Trimming took off 0 bases at V and 2 bases at J, with 19 bases between the two ends. V and J are TRBV9 and TRBJ2-3; a weak D match, TRBD2 (7 bases). The sample was T cells isolated from PBMCs. This clonotype originated in a human donor in good health. CDR3 protein: CASSVDSERGDYTDTQYF. CDR3 sequence (DNA): TGTGCCAGCAGCGTAGATTCCGAGAGGGGGGACTACACAGATACGCAGTATTTT.